This passage covers 13 T cell receptor beta chains from one sample sequenced in a study of blood T cell repertoires in COVID-19. The data were produced by immunoSEQ multiplex PCR, yet TCRdb's version contains in-frame clones alone and is incomplete. The top ten clones hold 4.1% of a sample with 250,000 to 350,000 clones, approximately 86% of them seen once. Sample: peripheral blood. The receptor set was obtained from a woman between 50 and 59 years old with active or convalescent COVID-19.

The genes are TRBV28 and TRBJ2-2; 7 bases align to TRBD2. J was trimmed by 7 bases and V by 3 bases; bases with no gene match: 8. This CDR3 region has 15 residues. Looked up from germline, CDR1 is MDHEN and CDR2 is SYDVKM. The CDR3 region is CASSFIAGVIGELFF. CDR3 nucleotides: TGTGCCAGCAGTTTTATCGCGGGAGTGATCGGGGAGCTGTTTTTT.

This clone was picked up one time. V is TRBV19 and J is TRBJ2-1; D not certain. The V end lost 2 bases, the J end lost 5 bases, and 10 bases lay between the germline ends. Per germline, CDR1 LNHDA and CDR2 SQIVND (reference sequence). CDR3 length: 14 residues. CDR3: CASSIFARDNEQFF. The DNA of the CDR3 is TGTGCCAGTAGTATATTCGCAAGAGACAATGAGCAGTTCTTC.

Concerning this clone: Other DNA variants within this sample encode the same CDR3. The V call is TRBV28, the J call TRBJ2-7; TRBD1 matches 10 bases. CDR1 is MDHEN, CDR2 SYDVKM, per germline. The length of the CDR3 is 17 residues. J gave up 4 bases and V 6 bases, and 15 bases lay outside the gene matches. The CDR3 nucleotides read TGTGCCAGCAGCGGGCTCCAGGGACAGGGGCGGAGATACGAGCAGTACTTC. It yields the protein CASSGLQGQGRRYEQYF.

This clone was counted a few times. The chain uses TRBV6-5 and TRBJ1-1; tentative D call: TRBD1 (6 bases). Trimming shortened V by 7 bases and J by 5 bases, and 11 bases separated the two germline ends. The CDR3 has 12 amino acids. The germline V gene has CDR1 MNHEY and CDR2 SVGAGI. CDR3 in amino acids: CASKGGYTEAFF. In DNA, the CDR3 is TGTGCCAGCAAAGGGGGTTATACTGAAGCTTTCTTT.

This clone appeared a single time. The chain employs TRBV9 and TRBJ2-6; the D gene is possibly TRBD1 (6 bases). The CDR3 is 18 residues long. V lost 0 bases and J lost 2, with 15 bases in between. From germline, CDR1 is SGDLS and CDR2 YYNGEE. CDR3 residues: CASSVGGGRRTGANVLTF. CDR3 in DNA: TGTGCCAGCAGCGTAGGAGGGGGACGGCGGACTGGGGCCAACGTCCTGACTTTC.

This clone appeared a few times. The chain has TRBV28 and TRBJ1-1; a possible D gene is TRBD1 (6 bases). Germline V CDR1 and CDR2: MDHEN, SYDVKM. This CDR3 has 16 amino acids. V lost 5 bases, J lost 3 bases, and 19 bases lay in between. The CDR3 DNA follows: TGTGCCAGCAGTCTTGACCCTAGCTACAGGGACACTGAAGCTTTCTTT. Protein: CASSLDPSYRDTEAFF.

The rearrangement uses TRBV10-2 and TRBJ2-3, with D possibly being TRBD1 (5 bases). Germline lookup yields CDR1 WSHSY and CDR2 SAAADI. V lost 5 bases to trimming and J lost 0 bases, with 9 bases between them. The CDR3 sequence is 14 residues long. CDR3 protein: CASSRGASTDTQYF. In DNA form, the CDR3 reads TGCGCCAGCAGTAGGGGCGCAAGCACAGATACGCAGTATTTT.

The V call is TRBV5-5, the J call TRBJ1-2, with 11 bases lining up with TRBD1. The V and J ends lost 4 bases and 5 bases, in that order; junction bases with no gene match: 4. This CDR3 contains 14 residues. In germline, CDR1 is SGHKS, CDR2 YYEKEE (reference sequence). As DNA, the CDR3 is TGTGCCAGCAGCCGGACAGGGGGCGCGTATGGCTACACCTTC. Its translation: CASSRTGGAYGYTF.

The chain employs TRBV12-5 and TRBJ2-5, with D uncertain. From germline, CDR1 is LGHNT and CDR2 FRNRAP. The germline V and J ends were trimmed by 1 base and 2 bases, with 8 bases remaining between them. The CDR3 consists of 14 residues. The CDR3 loop is CASGLGLGQETQYF. The CDR3 DNA reads TGTGCTAGTGGTTTGGGACTTGGACAAGAGACCCAGTACTTC.

The chain links TRBV30 to TRBJ2-3; 8 bases are a match to TRBD2. Per the germline V gene, CDR1 is GTSNPN and CDR2 is SVGIG (reference sequence). V shed 4 bases, J shed 4 bases, and the junction held 7 bases outside the gene matches. This CDR3 has 14 amino acids. The CDR3 sequence: CAWKKAGDADTQYF. CDR3 sequence (DNA): TGTGCCTGGAAAAAAGCGGGAGATGCAGATACGCAGTATTTT. The variable domain in full, with the rest retrieved from reference TRBV30 and TRBJ2-3, is SQTIHQWPATLVQPVGSPLSLECTVEGTSNPNLYWYRQAAGRGLQLLFYSVGIGQISSEVPQNLSASRPQDRQFILSSKKLLLSDSGFYLCAWKKAGDADTQYFGPGTRLTVL.

The chain recombines TRBV6-5 with TRBJ1-1, with D perhaps TRBD1 (6 bases). The CDR3 consists of 16 residues. Germline V gene lookup returns CDR1 MNHEY and CDR2 SVGAGI. Trimming took 2 bases from V and 0 from J, leaving 13 bases between them. In DNA form, the CDR3 reads TGTGCCAGCAGTTACAATCGGGGGGCTCTGAACACTGAAGCTTTCTTT. Residues: CASSYNRGALNTEAFF.

The V gene is TRBV6-6, the J gene TRBJ2-2; 7 bases agree with TRBD1. CDR3 length: 15 residues. CDR1 is MNHNY and CDR2 is SVGAGI in the germline V gene (reference sequence). V dropped 5 bases and J dropped 2; count of bases not matched to a gene: 5. CDR3 residues: CASSLDRLNTGELFF. The CDR3 DNA reads TGTGCCAGCAGTCTGGACAGGCTTAACACCGGGGAGCTGTTTTTT.

The rearrangement uses TRBV6-1 and TRBJ1-3; TRBD1 matches 7 bases. Trimming at V came to 7 bases and at J to 4 bases, leaving 4 bases not matched to a gene. Germline V gene data show CDR1 as MNHNS and CDR2 as SASEGT. The CDR3 is made up of 13 amino acids. The CDR3 here is CASTPTGGNTIYF. The CDR3 DNA reads as TGTGCCAGCACCCCGACAGGGGGAAACACCATATATTTT.